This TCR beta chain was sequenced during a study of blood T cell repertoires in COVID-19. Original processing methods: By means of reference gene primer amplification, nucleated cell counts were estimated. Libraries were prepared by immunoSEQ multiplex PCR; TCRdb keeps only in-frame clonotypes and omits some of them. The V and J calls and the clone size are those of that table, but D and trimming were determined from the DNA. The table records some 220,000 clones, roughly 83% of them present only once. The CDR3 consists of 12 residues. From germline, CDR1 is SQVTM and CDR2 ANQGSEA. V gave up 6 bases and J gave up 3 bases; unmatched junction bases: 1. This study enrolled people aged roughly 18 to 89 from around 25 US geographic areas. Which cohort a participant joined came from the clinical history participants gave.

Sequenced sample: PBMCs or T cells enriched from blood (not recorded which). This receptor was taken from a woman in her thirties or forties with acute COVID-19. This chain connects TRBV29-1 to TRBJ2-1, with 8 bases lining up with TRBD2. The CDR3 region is CSVLAGYNEQFF. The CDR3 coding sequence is TGCAGCGTGCTAGCGGGCTACAATGAGCAGTTCTTC.